The TCR beta chain under discussion was sequenced for a study of T cells of healthy individuals. Only a few counts were recorded for this clonotype. From the 5' RACE reads, TCRdb called clonotypes with MiXCR, one entry per CDR3 protein. Here the sample spans tens of thousands of distinct CDR3 sequences, 14% to 15% being singletons. Germline V gene data show CDR1 as SGDLS and CDR2 as YYNGEE. Deletions cut 4 bases from V and 2 bases from J, with 13 bases between. The CDR3 extends over 15 amino acids. The receptor was derived from a human donor in good health. The chain links TRBV9 to TRBJ1-3; a weak D match, TRBD1 (5 bases). For the CDR3, the DNA is TGTGCCAGCAGCCCTATAAGAGGGGCTGGAAACACCATATATTTT. Protein: CASSPIRGAGNTIYF.